This T cell receptor (beta chain) was recovered during a study of blood T cell repertoires in COVID-19 (dated by TCRdb to 2020 to 2022). Describing the broader study: Collaborator samples came from the United States, Italy and Spain and covered acute and convalescent phases of COVID-19. Nearly every sample came with metadata listing a de-identified subject ID, COVID-19 status, age in years and sex. The samples were drawn from the first 160 participants of the ongoing ImmuneRACE study and from 950 to 1,500 subjects provided by 6 global collaborators. The material from the prospective study consisted of cDNA or gDNA derived from T cells, B-cell-depleted T cells, or PBMCs. Where available, HLA class I and class II types were taken from metadata supplied by the sample provider and were not determined by assay-based typing. Deeply sampled blood TCRbeta repertoires from subjects exposed to, actively infected with, or recovered from COVID-19 were included in the dataset. The repertoires were made available in a free public database intended to serve as a resource for research on the immune response to SARS-CoV-2.

The trim is 4 bases for V and 1 base for J, with a gap of 20 bases between the germline ends. Spanning cysteine to phenylalanine, the CDR3 consists of 17 amino acids. Here the CDR3 DNA is all that survives: 51 bases in frame from base 1. Per the germline V gene, MDHEN is the CDR1 and SYDVKM is the CDR2. The immunoSEQ Assay, a bias-controlled multiplex PCR, was used to amplify TCRbeta CDR3 regions from genomic DNA. On the authors' methods: Within the assay, amplification of reference gene primers was used to estimate how many nucleated cells each sample contained. To quantify the absolute abundance of each unique TCRbeta CDR3 rearrangement, sequence reads were collapsed and filtered. For each sample, productive Simpson clonality was calculated by taking the square root of Simpson's diversity index across productive rearrangements. TCRdb holds this immuneACCESS table with in-frame rearrangements only. Some clones are missing; in checked studies, unresolved V genes explain under half, and the rest has no known cause. That table furnishes V, J and clone size, whereas the DNA furnished D and trimming. A total of about 200,000 clones appear in this sample, roughly 90% of them only once. 1.6% of the sample is in the top ten clones.

The paper's findings and limits, for the study overall: How much clinical and demographic metadata was included differed by source and by participant, and the metadata was provided uncurated.

Whole blood was collected in K2EDTA tubes by collaborating institutions according to the institutions' own protocols. For TCRbeta analysis, collaborator samples were shipped as frozen whole blood, as isolated PBMCs, or as DNA extracted from either sample type. Note on this clone: Its specific antigen is unknown. Per-base quality was not reported, and no clone a single base away is much larger than it.

The specimen was peripheral blood. The rearrangement joined TRBV28 to TRBJ2-7, with TRBD1 perhaps the D gene, on 6 matching bases. The TCR comes from a young man with active or convalescent COVID-19. The DNA sequence is given as TGTGCCAGCAGTTCCTGGGGCCGGGACACTCGATCCTACGAGCAGTACTTC. Translated, it reads CASSSWGRDTRSYEQYF.